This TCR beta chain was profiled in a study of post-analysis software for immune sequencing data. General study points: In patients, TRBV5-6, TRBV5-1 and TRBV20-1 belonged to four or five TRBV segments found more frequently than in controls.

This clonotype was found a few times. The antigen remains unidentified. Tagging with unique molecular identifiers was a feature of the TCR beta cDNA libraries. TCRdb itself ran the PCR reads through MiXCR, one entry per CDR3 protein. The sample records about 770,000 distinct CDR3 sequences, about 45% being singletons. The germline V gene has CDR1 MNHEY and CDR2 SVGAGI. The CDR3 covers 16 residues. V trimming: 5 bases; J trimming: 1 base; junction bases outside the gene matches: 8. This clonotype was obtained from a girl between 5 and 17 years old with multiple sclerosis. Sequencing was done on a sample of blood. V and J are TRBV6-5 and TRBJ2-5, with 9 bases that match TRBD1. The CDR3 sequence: CASSPTGGPFQETQYF. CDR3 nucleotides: TGTGCCAGCAGTCCCACAGGGGGCCCCTTCCAAGAGACCCAGTACTTC.